What follows is one T cell receptor beta chain and its context. No antigen is known for it. The sample comes from a study of T cell repertoires in cytomegalovirus infection. Study-wide context: Public TCR beta signatures indicated both CMV infection and matching HLA type.

V was shortened by 1 base and J by 5 bases, with 7 bases between the two germline ends. The CDR3 totals 13 residues. CDR1 is MNHNY, CDR2 SVGAGI, per germline (reference sequence). Via MiXCR, TCRdb re-called the reads, giving one row per CDR3 protein. Here the sample spans 310,000 or so distinct CDR3 sequences, approximately 8.9% being singletons. Study findings and constraints: In two of eight donors, the top clonotype was HLA-C-restricted CMV-specific. Individuals carrying CMV plus the relevant HLA were identified by cumulative frequency of public TCR beta families.

The sequence was obtained from a human donor in good health (CMV status not recorded). Some clones in this sample may be carry-over from other donors' samples. This chain connects TRBV6-6 to TRBJ2-3; maybe TRBD2 (6 bases). The sequenced sample consisted of PBMCs. The CDR3 DNA reads TGTGCCAGCAGTTACTTGCGGGGAGATACGCAGTATTTT. Translation gives CASSYLRGDTQYF.